This T cell receptor beta chain is drawn from a study of cytomegalovirus exposure and HLA in healthy donors. V shed 4 bases and J shed 0 bases, with 13 bases lying between them. The CDR3 loop spans 16 amino acids. Germline CDR1 is MNHEY and CDR2 is SMNVEV (reference sequence). This clone was counted only a few times. Primers included in the PCR were 60 Vbeta and 13 Jbeta primers. Assay: immunoSEQ multiplex PCR; the TCRdb copy retains only in-frame clones and omits some. The table shows 150,000 to 200,000 clones, with 80% to 85% occurring only once. The chain joins TRBV27 to TRBJ2-1, with D possibly being TRBD1 (6 bases). The receptor's source is a woman between 40 and 50 years old in good health and CMV-seronegative. The sample taken for sequencing was PBMCs. The CDR3 DNA is TGTGCCAGCAGTTCCCAAAGAGGGGGCTCCTACAATGAGCAGTTCTTC. This sequence encodes CASSSQRGGSYNEQFF.